This TCR beta chain was obtained from a study of T cell changes during pregnancy in multiple sclerosis. Assay used: immunoSEQ multiplex PCR; TCRdb lists only in-frame clones, some missing. Of under 70,000 clones detected, approximately 92% appear once; the ten largest clones hold 2%. The CDR3 sequence is 17 residues long. Trimming left V 1 base short and J 3 bases short, with 16 bases between. Germline CDR1 is LNHDA and CDR2 is SQIVND (reference sequence). The sample was peripheral blood, taken in the third trimester of pregnancy. This receptor was identified in a female donor in good health, enrolled as a control in a pregnancy study. The V gene is TRBV19, the J gene TRBJ2-4; possibly TRBD2 for D (5 bases). The CDR3 coding sequence is TGTGCCAGTAGTATAGTGTCGAAGGACTTCGGCAAAAACATTCAGTACTTC. This translates into CASSIVSKDFGKNIQYF.